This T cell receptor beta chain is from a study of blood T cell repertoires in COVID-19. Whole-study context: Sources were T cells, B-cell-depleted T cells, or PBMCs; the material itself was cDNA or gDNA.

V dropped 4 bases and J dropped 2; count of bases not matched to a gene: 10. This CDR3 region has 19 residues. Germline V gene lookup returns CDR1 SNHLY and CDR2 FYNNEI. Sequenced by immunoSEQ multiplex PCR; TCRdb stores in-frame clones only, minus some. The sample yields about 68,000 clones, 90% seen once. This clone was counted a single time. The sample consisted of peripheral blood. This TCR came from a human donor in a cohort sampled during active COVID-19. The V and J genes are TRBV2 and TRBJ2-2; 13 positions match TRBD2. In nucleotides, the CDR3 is TGTGCCAGCAGTGGGCCCCGACTAGCGGGGGGCGGTAACACCGGGGAGCTGTTTTTT. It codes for CASSGPRLAGGGNTGELFF.